This entry features one T cell receptor beta chain sequence. This entry belongs to a study of PD-L1 blockade in urothelial cancer. There are 13 residues in the CDR3. Trimming left V 4 bases short and J 5 bases short, with 14 bases between. CDR1 SQVTM and CDR2 ANQGSEA come from the germline V gene. Patients yielded 1 to 8 samples each, pretreatment and on-treatment. Data came from immunoSEQ multiplex PCR; TCRdb stores just in-frame clones and leaves some out. The sample has fewer than 40,000 clones, around 87% seen once. This sample comprised PBMCs, obtained around atezolizumab (anti-PD-L1) treatment. This clonotype was obtained from a man between 45 and 60 years old with urothelial cancer. The rearrangement joins TRBV29-1 to TRBJ1-1; tentative D call: TRBD1 (6 bases). The chain's CDR3 is CSVGFGGRTEAFF. CDR3 DNA sequence: TGCAGCGTTGGTTTCGGGGGGCGGACTGAAGCTTTCTTT.